This T cell receptor (beta chain) was observed in a study of T cells after yellow fever vaccination. The study, taken as a whole, reports: Abundant contaminating clonotypes from the bulk population could appear in FACS-sorted repertoires. Overlap between CD4 and CD8 compartments was detected for a small share of clonotypes. After the booster, approximately 95% of CD4 and roughly nine tenths of CD8 primary-response clones were re-detected.

CDR3 length equals 14 residues. Germline CDR1 DFQATT, CDR2 SNEGSKA (reference sequence). The V end was cut by 6 bases, the J end by 5 bases, with 19 bases between. A process of 5'RACE template switching, which added a universal primer site and UMIs, was used to make TCR cDNA. TCRdb used MiXCR to reprocess the 5' RACE reads, holding one entry per CDR3 protein. The sample includes a few hundred thousand distinct CDR3 sequences, around 3.6% of them seen just once. This clonotype was detected many times. Its antigen is unidentified. The rearrangement joins TRBV20-1 to TRBJ1-2; D might be TRBD1 (5 bases). This receptor was identified in a man younger than 30 who received the YFV17D yellow fever vaccine. Here the sequenced sample was PBMCs, taken on the day of the yellow fever booster vaccination. CDR3 coding DNA: TGCAGTGCCGTACTCAGGGCGCCCGAGTATGGCTACACCTTC. It yields the protein CSAVLRAPEYGYTF.